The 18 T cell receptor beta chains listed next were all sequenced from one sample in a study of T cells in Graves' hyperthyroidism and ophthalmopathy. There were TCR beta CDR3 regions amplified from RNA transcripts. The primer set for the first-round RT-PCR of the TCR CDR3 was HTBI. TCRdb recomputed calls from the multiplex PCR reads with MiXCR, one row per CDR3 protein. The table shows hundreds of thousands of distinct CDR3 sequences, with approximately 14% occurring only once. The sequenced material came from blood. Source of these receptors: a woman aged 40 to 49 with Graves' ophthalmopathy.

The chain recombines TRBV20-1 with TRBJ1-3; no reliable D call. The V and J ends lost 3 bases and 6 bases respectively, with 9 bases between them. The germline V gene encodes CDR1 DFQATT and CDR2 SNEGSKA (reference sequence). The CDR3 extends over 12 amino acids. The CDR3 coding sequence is TGCAGTGCTAGGAACCCGCTAAACACCATATATTTT. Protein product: CSARNPLNTIYF.

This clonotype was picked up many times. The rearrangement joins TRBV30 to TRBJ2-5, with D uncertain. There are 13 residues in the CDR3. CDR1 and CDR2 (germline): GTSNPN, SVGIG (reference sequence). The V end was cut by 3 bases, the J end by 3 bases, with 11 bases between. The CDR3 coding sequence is TGTGCCTGGAGAAGTGAGGCGGAAGAGACCCAGTACTTC. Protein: CAWRSEAEETQYF.

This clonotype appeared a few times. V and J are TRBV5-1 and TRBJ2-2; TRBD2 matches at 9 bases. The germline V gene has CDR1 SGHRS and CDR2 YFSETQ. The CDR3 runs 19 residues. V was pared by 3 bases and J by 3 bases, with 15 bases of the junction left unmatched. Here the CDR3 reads CASSWRSPGLAGDTGELFF. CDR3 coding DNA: TGCGCCAGCAGCTGGAGATCACCGGGACTAGCTGGGGACACCGGGGAGCTGTTTTTT.

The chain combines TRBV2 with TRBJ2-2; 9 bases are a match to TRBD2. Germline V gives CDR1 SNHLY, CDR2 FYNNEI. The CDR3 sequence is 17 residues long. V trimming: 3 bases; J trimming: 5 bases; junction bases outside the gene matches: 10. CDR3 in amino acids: CASSDPLAGALTGELFF. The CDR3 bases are TGTGCCAGCAGTGATCCTTTAGCGGGAGCTTTAACCGGGGAGCTGTTTTTT. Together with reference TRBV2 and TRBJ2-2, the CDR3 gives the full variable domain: EPEVTQTPSHQVTQMGQEVILRCVPISNHLYFYWYRQILGQKVEFLVSFYNNEISEKSEIFDDQFSVERPDGSNFTLKIRSTKLEDSAMYFCASSDPLAGALTGELFFGEGSRLTVL.

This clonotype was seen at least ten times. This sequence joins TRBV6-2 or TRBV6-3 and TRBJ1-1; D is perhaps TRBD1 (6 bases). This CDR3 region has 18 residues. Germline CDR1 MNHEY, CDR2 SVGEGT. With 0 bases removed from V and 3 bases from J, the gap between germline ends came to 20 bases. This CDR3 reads CASSYSYSGRGVDTEAFF. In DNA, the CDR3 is TGTGCCAGCAGTTACTCTTATTCAGGGAGGGGGGTGGACACTGAAGCTTTCTTT.

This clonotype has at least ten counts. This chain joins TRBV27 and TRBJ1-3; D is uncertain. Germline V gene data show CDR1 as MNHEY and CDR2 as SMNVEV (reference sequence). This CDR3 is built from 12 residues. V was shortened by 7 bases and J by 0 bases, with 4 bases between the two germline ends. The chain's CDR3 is CASKSSGNTIYF. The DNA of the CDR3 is TGTGCCAGCAAGAGCTCTGGAAACACCATATATTTT.

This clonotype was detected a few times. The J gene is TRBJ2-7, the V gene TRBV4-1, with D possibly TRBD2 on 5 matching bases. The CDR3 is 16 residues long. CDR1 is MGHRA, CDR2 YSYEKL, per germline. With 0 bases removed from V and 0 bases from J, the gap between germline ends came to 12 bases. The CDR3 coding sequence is TGCGCCAGCAGCCAAGATCCAACGGGGAGCTCCTACGAGCAGTACTTC. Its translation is CASSQDPTGSSYEQYF.

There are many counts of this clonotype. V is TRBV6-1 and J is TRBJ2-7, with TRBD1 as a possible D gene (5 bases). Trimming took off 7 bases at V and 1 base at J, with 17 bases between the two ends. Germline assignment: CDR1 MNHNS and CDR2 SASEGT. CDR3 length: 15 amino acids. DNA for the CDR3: TGTGCCAGCAAAGTGACGGCAAGGGGTTCCTACGAGCAGTACTTC. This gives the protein CASKVTARGSYEQYF.

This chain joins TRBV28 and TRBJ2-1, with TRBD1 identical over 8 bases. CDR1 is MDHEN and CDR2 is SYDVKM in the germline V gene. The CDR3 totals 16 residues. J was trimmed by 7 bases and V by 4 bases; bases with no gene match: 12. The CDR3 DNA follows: TGTGCCAGCAGTTCCTCAGGGGGCGTTGAAAAGAATGAGCAGTTCTTC. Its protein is CASSSSGGVEKNEQFF.

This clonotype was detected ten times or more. The CDR3 region has the DNA TGTGCCAGCAGGCCGGGACTGCGGAGGGAGCAGTACTTC. It translates to CASRPGLRREQYF. The chain is built from TRBV12-3 or TRBV12-4 and TRBJ2-7; a possible D gene is TRBD2 (6 bases). Between the trimmed V and J ends, which lost 6 bases and 7 bases, there was a span of 16 bases. This CDR3 contains 13 residues.

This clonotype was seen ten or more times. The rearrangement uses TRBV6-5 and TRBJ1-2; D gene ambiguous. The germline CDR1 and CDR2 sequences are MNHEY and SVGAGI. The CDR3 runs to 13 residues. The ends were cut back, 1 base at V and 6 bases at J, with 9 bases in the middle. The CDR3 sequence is CASSYYPGHGYTF. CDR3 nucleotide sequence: TGTGCCAGCAGTTACTATCCAGGCCATGGCTACACCTTC.

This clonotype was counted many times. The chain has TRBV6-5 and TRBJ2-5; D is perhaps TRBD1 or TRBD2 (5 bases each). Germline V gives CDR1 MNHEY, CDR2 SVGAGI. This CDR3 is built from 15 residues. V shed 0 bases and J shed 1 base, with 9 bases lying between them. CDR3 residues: CASSYSTGAQETQYF. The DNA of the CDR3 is TGTGCCAGCAGTTACTCGACCGGGGCCCAAGAGACCCAGTACTTC.

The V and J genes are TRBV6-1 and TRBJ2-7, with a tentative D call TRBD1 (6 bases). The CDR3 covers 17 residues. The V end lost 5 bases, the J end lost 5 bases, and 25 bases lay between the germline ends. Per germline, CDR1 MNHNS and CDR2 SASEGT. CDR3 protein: CASSLVAGAPRSHEQYF. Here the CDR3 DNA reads TGTGCCAGCAGTCTCGTGGCAGGGGCACCACGGAGCCACGAGCAGTACTTC.

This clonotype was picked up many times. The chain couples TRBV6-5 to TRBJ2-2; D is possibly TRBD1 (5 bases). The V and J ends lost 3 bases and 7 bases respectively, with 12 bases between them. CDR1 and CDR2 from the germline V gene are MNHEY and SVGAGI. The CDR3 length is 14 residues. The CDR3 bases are TGTGCCAGCAGTTATTCGACAGTCTTCGGGGAGCTGTTTTTT. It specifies CASSYSTVFGELFF.

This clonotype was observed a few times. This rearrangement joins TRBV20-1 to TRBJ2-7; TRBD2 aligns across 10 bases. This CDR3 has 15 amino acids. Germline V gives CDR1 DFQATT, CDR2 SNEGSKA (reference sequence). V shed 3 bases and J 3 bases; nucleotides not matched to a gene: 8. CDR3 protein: CSASALAGDFYEQYF. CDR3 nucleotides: TGCAGTGCTAGTGCCCTAGCGGGAGACTTCTACGAGCAGTACTTC.

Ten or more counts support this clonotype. In DNA, the CDR3 is TGTGCCAGCTCACCACCGTCCCTAGCGGTGAAAAACATTCAGTACTTC. Translating it yields CASSPPSLAVKNIQYF. V usage is TRBV18 and J usage is TRBJ2-4, with TRBD2 matching 7 bases. Per the germline V gene, CDR1 is KGHSH and CDR2 is LQKENI. Trimming took 0 bases from V and 4 from J; bases not matched to a gene: 6. CDR3 length: 16 amino acids.

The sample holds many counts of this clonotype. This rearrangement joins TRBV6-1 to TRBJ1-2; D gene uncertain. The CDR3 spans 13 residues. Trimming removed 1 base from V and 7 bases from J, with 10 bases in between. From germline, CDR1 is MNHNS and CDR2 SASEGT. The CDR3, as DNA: TGTGCCAGCAGTGAAGTAGTATGGTTTGGCTACACCTTC. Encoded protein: CASSEVVWFGYTF.

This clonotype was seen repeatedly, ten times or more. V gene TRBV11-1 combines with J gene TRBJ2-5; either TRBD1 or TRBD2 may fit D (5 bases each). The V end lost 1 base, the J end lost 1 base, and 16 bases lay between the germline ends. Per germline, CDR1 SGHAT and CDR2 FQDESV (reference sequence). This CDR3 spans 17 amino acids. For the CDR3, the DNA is TGTGCCAGCAGCTTAGGGGGGTTTCTAGCCCCCCAAGAGACCCAGTACTTC. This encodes CASSLGGFLAPQETQYF.